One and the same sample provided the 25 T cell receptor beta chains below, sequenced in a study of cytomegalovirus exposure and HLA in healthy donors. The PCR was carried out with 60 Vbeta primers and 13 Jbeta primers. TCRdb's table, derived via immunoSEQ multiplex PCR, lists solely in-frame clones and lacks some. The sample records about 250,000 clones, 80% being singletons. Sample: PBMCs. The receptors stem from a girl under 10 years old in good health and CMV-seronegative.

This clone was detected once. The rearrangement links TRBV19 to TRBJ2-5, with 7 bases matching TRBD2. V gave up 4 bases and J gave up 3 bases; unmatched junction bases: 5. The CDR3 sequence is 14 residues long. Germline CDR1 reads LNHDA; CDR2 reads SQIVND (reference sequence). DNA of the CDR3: TGTGCCAGTAGTACGGGACTATGGGAAGAGACCCAGTACTTC. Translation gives CASSTGLWEETQYF.

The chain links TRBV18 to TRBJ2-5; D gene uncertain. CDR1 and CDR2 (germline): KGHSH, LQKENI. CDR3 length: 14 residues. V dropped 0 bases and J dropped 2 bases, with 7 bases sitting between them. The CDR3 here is CASSPPNSQETQYF. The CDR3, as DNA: TGTGCCAGCTCACCACCAAACAGTCAAGAGACCCAGTACTTC. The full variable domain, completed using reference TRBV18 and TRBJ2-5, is NAGVMQNPRHLVRRRGQEARLRCSPMKGHSHVYWYRQLPEEGLKFMVYLQKENIIDESGMPKERFSAEFPKEGPSILRIQQVVRGDSAAYFCASSPPNSQETQYFGPGTRLLVL.

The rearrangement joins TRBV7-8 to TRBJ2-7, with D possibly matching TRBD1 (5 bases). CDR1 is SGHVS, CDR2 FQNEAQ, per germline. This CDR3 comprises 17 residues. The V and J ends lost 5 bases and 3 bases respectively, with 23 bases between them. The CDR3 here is CASSGTLNQGRNYEQYF. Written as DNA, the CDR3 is TGTGCCAGCAGCGGTACACTCAACCAGGGCAGGAACTACGAGCAGTACTTC.

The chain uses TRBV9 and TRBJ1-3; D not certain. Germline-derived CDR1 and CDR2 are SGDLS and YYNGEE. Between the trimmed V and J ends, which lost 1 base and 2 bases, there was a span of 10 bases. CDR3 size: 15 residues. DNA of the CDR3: TGTGCCAGCAGCGTATACCAGGCAGCTGGAAACACCATATATTTT. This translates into CASSVYQAAGNTIYF. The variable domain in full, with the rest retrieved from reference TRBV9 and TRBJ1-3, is DSGVTQTPKHLITATGQRVTLRCSPRSGDLSVYWYQQSLDQGLQFLIQYYNGEERAKGNILERFSAQQFPDLHSELNLSSLELGDSALYFCASSVYQAAGNTIYFGEGSWLTVV.

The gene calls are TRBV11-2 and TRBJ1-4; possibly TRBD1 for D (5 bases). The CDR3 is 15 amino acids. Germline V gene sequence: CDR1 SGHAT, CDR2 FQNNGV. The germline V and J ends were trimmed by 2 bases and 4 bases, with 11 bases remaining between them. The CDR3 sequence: CASSLPGGNNEKLFF. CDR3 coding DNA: TGTGCCAGCAGCTTACCGGGGGGGAATAATGAAAAACTGTTTTTT.

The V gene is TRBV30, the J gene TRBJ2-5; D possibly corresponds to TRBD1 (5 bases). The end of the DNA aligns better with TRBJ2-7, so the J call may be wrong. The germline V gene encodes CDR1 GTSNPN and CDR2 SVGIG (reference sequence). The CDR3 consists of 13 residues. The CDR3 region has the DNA TGTGCCTGGAGTTGGGGCAGGGACTACGAGCAGTACTTC. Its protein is CAWSWGRDYEQYF.

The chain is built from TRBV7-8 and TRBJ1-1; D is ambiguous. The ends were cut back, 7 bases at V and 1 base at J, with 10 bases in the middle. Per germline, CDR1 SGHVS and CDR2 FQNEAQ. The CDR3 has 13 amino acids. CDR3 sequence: CASTRLANTEAFF. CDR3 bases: TGTGCCAGCACCAGATTAGCGAACACTGAAGCTTTCTTT.

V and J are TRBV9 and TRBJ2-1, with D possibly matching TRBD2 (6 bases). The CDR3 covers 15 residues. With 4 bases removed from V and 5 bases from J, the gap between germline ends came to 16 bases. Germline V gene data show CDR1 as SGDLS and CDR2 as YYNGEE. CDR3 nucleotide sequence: TGTGCCAGCAGCCCCTCTTCGGGACTCGACAATGAGCAGTTCTTC. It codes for CASSPSSGLDNEQFF. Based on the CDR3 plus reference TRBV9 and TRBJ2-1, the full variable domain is DSGVTQTPKHLITATGQRVTLRCSPRSGDLSVYWYQQSLDQGLQFLIQYYNGEERAKGNILERFSAQQFPDLHSELNLSSLELGDSALYFCASSPSSGLDNEQFFGPGTRLTVL.

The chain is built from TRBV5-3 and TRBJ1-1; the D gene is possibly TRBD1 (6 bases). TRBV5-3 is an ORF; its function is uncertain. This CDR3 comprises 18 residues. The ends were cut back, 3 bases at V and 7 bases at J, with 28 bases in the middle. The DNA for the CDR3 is TGTGCCAGAAGCTCCTACCGGGGGGCGGGTGGACACATGCGTGAAGCTTTCTTT. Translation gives CARSSYRGAGGHMREAFF.

The CDR3 loop reads CASEQGRHINTEAFF. The CDR3 DNA reads TGTGCCAGCGAACAGGGACGGCACATAAACACTGAAGCTTTCTTT. This sequence joins TRBV6-1 and TRBJ1-1; tentatively, D is TRBD1 (6 bases). The ends were cut back, 8 bases at V and 2 bases at J, with 18 bases in the middle. The CDR3 consists of 15 residues. Looked up from germline, CDR1 is MNHNS and CDR2 is SASEGT.

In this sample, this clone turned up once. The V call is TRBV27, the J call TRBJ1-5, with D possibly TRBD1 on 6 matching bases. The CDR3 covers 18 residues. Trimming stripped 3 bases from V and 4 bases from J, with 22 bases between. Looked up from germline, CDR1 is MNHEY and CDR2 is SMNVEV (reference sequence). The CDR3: CASSFGVTGPIPNQPQHF. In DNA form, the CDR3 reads TGTGCCAGCAGTTTCGGGGTGACAGGCCCGATCCCTAATCAGCCCCAGCATTTT.

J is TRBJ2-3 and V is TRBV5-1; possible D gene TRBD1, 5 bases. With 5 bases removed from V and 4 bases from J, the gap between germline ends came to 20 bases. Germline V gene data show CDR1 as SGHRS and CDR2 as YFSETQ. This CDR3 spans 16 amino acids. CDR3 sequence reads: CASSALASRDSDTQYF. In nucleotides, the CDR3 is TGCGCCAGCAGTGCTTTGGCCTCCAGGGATTCAGATACGCAGTATTTT.

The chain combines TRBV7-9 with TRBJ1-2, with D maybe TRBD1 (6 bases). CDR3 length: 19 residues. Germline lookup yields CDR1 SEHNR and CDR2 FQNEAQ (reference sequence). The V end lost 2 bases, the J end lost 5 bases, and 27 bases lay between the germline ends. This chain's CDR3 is CASSLFFWGRPDPSYGYTF. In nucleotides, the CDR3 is TGTGCCAGCAGCTTATTTTTTTGGGGGCGACCCGACCCAAGTTATGGCTACACCTTC.

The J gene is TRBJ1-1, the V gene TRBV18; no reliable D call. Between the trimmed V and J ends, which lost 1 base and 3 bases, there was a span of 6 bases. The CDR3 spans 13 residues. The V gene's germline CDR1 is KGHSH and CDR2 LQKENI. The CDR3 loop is CASSPRRDTEAFF. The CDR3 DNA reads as TGTGCCAGCTCACCACGGCGGGACACTGAAGCTTTCTTT.

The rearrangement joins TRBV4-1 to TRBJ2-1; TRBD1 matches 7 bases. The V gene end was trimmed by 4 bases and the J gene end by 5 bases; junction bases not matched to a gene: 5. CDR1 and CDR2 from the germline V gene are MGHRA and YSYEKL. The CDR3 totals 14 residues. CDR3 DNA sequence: TGCGCCAGCAGCCGACCGGGACAGAACAATGAGCAGTTCTTC. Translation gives CASSRPGQNNEQFF.

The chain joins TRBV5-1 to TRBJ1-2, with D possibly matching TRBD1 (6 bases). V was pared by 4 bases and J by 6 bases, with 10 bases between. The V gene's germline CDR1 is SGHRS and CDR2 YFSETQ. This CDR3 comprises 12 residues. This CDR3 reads CASSRAGDGYTF. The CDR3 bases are TGCGCCAGCAGCCGGGCAGGGGATGGCTACACCTTC.

CDR3 in DNA: TGTGCCTGGAGCCCGTCTGGAAACACCATATATTTT. Residues: CAWSPSGNTIYF. The chain employs TRBV30 and TRBJ1-3; D is ambiguous. Trimming cost V 3 bases and J 1 base, with 4 bases left between them. The CDR3 has 12 residues. Germline lookup yields CDR1 GTSNPN and CDR2 SVGIG (reference sequence). Based on the CDR3 plus reference TRBV30 and TRBJ1-3, the full variable domain is SQTIHQWPATLVQPVGSPLSLECTVEGTSNPNLYWYRQAAGRGLQLLFYSVGIGQISSEVPQNLSASRPQDRQFILSSKKLLLSDSGFYLCAWSPSGNTIYFGEGSWLTVV.

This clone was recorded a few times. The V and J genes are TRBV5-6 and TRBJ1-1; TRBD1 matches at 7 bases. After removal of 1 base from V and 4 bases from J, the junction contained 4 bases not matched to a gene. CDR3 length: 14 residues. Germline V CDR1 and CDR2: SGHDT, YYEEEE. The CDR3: CASSLQGEATEAFF. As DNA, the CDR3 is TGTGCCAGCAGCTTGCAGGGGGAAGCCACTGAAGCTTTCTTT.

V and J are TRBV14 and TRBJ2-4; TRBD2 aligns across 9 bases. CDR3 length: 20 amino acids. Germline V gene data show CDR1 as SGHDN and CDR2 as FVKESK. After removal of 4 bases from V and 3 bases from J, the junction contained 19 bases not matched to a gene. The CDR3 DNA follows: TGTGCCAGCAGCCCCCGCCTAGCGGGACGAAGAGGGTGGATCAAAAACATTCAGTACTTC. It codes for CASSPRLAGRRGWIKNIQYF.

This CDR3 reads CANGGGEAFF. CDR3 in DNA: TGTGCCAACGGTGGAGGTGAAGCTTTCTTT. This chain joins TRBV2 and TRBJ1-1; D gene ambiguous. V was cut by 10 bases and J by 7 bases, with 10 bases left in between. Germline assignment: CDR1 SNHLY and CDR2 FYNNEI. CDR3 length equals 10 residues.

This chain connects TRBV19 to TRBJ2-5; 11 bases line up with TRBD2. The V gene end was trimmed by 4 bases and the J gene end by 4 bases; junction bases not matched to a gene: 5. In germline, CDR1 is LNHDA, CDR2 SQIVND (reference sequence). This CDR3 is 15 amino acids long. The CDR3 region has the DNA TGTGCCAGTAGTAGCCTACTAGCGGGGGTAGAGACCCAGTACTTC. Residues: CASSSLLAGVETQYF.

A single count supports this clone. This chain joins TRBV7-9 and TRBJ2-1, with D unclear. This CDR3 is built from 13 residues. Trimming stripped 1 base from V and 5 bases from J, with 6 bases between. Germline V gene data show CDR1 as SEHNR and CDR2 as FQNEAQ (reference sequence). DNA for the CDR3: TGTGCCAGCAGCTTAGAAGCAAACAATGAGCAGTTCTTC. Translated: CASSLEANNEQFF.

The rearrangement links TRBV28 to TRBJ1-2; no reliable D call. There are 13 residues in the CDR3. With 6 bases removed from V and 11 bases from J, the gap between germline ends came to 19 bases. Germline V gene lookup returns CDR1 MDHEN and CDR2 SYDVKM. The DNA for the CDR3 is TGTGCCAGCAGCCCGGGATGGGTAATCTGGTACACCTTC. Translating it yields CASSPGWVIWYTF.

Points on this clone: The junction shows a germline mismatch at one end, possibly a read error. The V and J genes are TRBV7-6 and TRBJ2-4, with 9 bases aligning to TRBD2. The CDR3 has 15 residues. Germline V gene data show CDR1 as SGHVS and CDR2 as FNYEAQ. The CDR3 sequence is CASSSEAASGAVLQF. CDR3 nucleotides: TGTGCCAGCAGCTCCGAAGCGGCTAGCGGGGCCGTACTACAATTC.

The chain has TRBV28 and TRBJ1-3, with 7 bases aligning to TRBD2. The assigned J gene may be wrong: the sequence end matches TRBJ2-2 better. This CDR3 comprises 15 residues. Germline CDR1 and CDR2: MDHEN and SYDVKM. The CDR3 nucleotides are TGTGCCAGCAGTTTATCGCGGGAGCGGGCCGGGGAGCTGTTTTTT. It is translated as CASSLSRERAGELFF.